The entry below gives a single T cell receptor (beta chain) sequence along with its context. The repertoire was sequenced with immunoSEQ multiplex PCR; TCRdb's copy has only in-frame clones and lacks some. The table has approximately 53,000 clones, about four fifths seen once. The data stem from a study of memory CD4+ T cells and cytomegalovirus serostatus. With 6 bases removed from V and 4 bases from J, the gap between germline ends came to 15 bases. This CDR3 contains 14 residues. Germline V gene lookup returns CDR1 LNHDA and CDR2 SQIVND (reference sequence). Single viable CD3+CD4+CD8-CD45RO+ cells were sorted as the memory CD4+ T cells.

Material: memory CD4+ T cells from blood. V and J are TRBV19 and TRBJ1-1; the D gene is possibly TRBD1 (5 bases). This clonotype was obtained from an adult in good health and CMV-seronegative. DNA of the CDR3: TGTGCCAGTAGCCTTGGGGGGGGAAGCACTGAAGCTTTCTTT. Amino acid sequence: CASSLGGGSTEAFF.